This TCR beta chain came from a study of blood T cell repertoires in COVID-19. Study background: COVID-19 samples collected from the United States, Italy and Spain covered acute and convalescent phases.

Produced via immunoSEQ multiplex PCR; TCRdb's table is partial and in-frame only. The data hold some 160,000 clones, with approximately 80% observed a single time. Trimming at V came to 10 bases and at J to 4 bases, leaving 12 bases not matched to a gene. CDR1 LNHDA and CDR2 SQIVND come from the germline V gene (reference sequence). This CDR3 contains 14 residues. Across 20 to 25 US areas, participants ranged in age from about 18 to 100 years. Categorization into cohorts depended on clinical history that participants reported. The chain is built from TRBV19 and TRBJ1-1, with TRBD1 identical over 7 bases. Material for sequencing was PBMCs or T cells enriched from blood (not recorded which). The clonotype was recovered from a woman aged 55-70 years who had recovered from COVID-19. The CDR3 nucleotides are TGTGCCACCACCCCATATGCAGGGGGCACTGAAGCTTTCTTT. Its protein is CATTPYAGGTEAFF.